The clone carrying this T cell receptor beta chain was picked up a small number of times. This sample is part of a study of T cells after yellow fever vaccination. TCRdb ran MiXCR on the 5' RACE reads and lists one entry per CDR3 protein. The sample lists a few hundred thousand distinct CDR3 sequences; approximately 4.5% were seen once. V shed 7 bases and J shed 0 bases, with 12 bases lying between them. The CDR3 runs to 14 residues. The germline CDR1 and CDR2 sequences are SGHTA and FQGNSA. This clonotype was sampled from a man between 18 and 35 years old who received the YFV17D yellow fever vaccine. Sample: PBMCs, taken 15 days after the yellow fever booster vaccination. This rearrangement joins TRBV7-2 to TRBJ1-1; perhaps TRBD1 as D (6 bases). The CDR3 spells CASTAGGLNTEAFF. CDR3 coding DNA: TGTGCCAGCACCGCCGGGGGCTTGAACACTGAAGCTTTCTTT.